The 18 T cell receptor beta chains reported below all come from one sample, sequenced in a study of blood T cell repertoires in COVID-19. The table came from immunoSEQ multiplex PCR; TCRdb's copy has only in-frame clones and leaves some out. Altogether fewer than 400,000 clones are present, approximately 86% being singletons, with the ten largest covering 3%. Sequencing was performed on peripheral blood. The receptors come from a human donor in a cohort sampled during active COVID-19.

The chain is built from TRBV4-1 and TRBJ2-5; 12 positions match TRBD2. The CDR3 length is 16 residues. Germline-derived CDR1 and CDR2 are MGHRA and YSYEKL. V lost 2 bases and J lost 7; bases outside the gene matches: 8. CDR3 bases: TGCGCCAGCAGCCAATCTAGCGGGGGGGCTTTTGGGACCCAGTACTTC. Translated: CASSQSSGGAFGTQYF.

The V and J genes are TRBV7-9 and TRBJ1-2; TRBD1 matches 7 bases. This CDR3 has 14 amino acids. Unmatched junction bases numbered 9, after V lost 5 bases and J lost 6 bases. Per the germline V gene, CDR1 is SEHNR and CDR2 is FQNEAQ (reference sequence). The CDR3 DNA is TGTGCCAGCAGCGTTACAGGGGCTGGGGATGGCTACACCTTC. Its translation is CASSVTGAGDGYTF.

The chain links TRBV6-5 to TRBJ2-7; 9 bases match TRBD1. This CDR3 comprises 15 residues. The V gene's germline CDR1 is MNHEY and CDR2 SVGAGI. V lost 6 bases and J lost 1; bases outside the gene matches: 7. CDR3 amino acids: CASSPRTGVSYEQYF. The CDR3 region has the DNA TGTGCCAGCAGCCCCAGGACAGGGGTTTCCTACGAGCAGTACTTC.

The chain combines TRBV11-2 with TRBJ1-2; TRBD1 aligns across 8 bases. The V segment lost 3 bases and the J segment 6 bases; nucleotides outside the gene matches: 6. The CDR3 contains 14 residues. Germline V CDR1 and CDR2: SGHAT, FQNNGV. The CDR3 sequence is CASSLDREVDGYTF. The CDR3, as DNA: TGTGCCAGCAGCTTGGACAGGGAGGTTGATGGCTACACCTTC.

The chain is built from TRBV2 and TRBJ2-1; maybe TRBD1 (6 bases). CDR1 is SNHLY and CDR2 is FYNNEI in the germline V gene. Trimming took 4 bases from V and 4 from J, leaving 8 bases between them. CDR3 length: 13 residues. Here the CDR3 DNA reads TGTGCCAGCAGTGCAGGGGAGTACAATGAGCAGTTCTTC. Protein sequence: CASSAGEYNEQFF.

The V call is TRBV7-9, the J call TRBJ1-1; D may be TRBD1 (5 bases). Trimming pared 10 bases from V and 4 bases from J, leaving 16 bases between. This CDR3 is 13 amino acids long. CDR1 is SEHNR and CDR2 is FQNEAQ in the germline V gene (reference sequence). CDR3 in amino acids: CATGKGMPTEAFF. The CDR3 coding sequence is TGTGCCACCGGAAAGGGGATGCCCACTGAAGCTTTCTTT.

The CDR3 coding sequence is TGTGCCAGCAGTTACTCAAAGGGGACTGAAGCTTTCTTT. This translates into CASSYSKGTEAFF. V and J are TRBV6-5 and TRBJ1-1; D might be TRBD1 (5 bases). The CDR3 length is 13 residues. Germline CDR1 reads MNHEY; CDR2 reads SVGAGI. V was cut by 0 bases and J by 5 bases, with 7 bases left in between.

About this clone itself: A read error may be the cause here, since a much bigger clone is one base away. This rearrangement joins TRBV5-4 to TRBJ2-7, with D possibly matching TRBD1 (5 bases). This CDR3 contains 13 residues. V was cut by 1 base and J by 0 bases, with 5 bases left in between. Germline assignment: CDR1 SGHNT and CDR2 YYREEE (reference sequence). The CDR3: CASSLQGSYEQYF. The DNA of the CDR3 is TGTGCCAGCAGCTTGCAGGGCTCCTACGAGCAGTACTTC.

This chain uses TRBV18 with TRBJ2-6; TRBD1 matches at 8 bases. V lost 3 bases, J lost 0 bases, and 4 bases stayed unmatched. This CDR3 is built from 17 residues. Germline V CDR1 and CDR2: KGHSH, LQKENI. DNA for the CDR3: TGTGCCAGCTCACCTCTCACAGGGGGCTCTGGGGCCAACGTCCTGACTTTC. This gives the protein CASSPLTGGSGANVLTF.

V is TRBV7-9 and J is TRBJ1-2, with D tentatively TRBD1 (5 bases). The CDR3 has 12 amino acids. Germline V gene lookup returns CDR1 SEHNR and CDR2 FQNEAQ (reference sequence). With 9 bases removed from V and 7 bases from J, the gap between germline ends came to 15 bases. The CDR3: CARDTMIRGYTF. Here the CDR3 DNA reads TGTGCCAGGGACACTATGATACGTGGCTACACCTTC.

There are a few counts of this clone. This chain connects TRBV2 to TRBJ1-1; D gene unclear. Germline CDR1 reads SNHLY; CDR2 reads FYNNEI. V lost 5 bases to trimming and J lost 4 bases, with 14 bases between them. This CDR3 is built from 14 residues. The DNA for the CDR3 is TGTGCCAGCAGTTGGGGAGCGGGAAGCACTGAAGCTTTCTTT. This gives the protein CASSWGAGSTEAFF.

The chain employs TRBV7-9 and TRBJ2-5, with TRBD2 matching over 16 bases. The V segment lost 0 bases and the J segment 5 bases; nucleotides outside the gene matches: 3. From germline, CDR1 is SEHNR and CDR2 FQNEAQ (reference sequence). The length of the CDR3 is 17 residues. Written as DNA, the CDR3 is TGTGCCAGCAGCTTAGCGGGACTAGCGGGGGGGCCGGAGACCCAGTACTTC. Encoded protein: CASSLAGLAGGPETQYF.

The chain uses TRBV19 and TRBJ2-1; the D gene is possibly TRBD2 (5 bases). Germline loops: CDR1 LNHDA, CDR2 SQIVND (reference sequence). The V and J ends lost 8 bases and 0 bases respectively, with 11 bases between them. The CDR3 is 14 residues long. The CDR3 coding sequence is TGTGCCAGTTCCCTGGGGAGCTCCTACAATGAGCAGTTCTTC. This translates into CASSLGSSYNEQFF.

The chain uses TRBV7-8 and TRBJ1-2, with 8 bases lining up with TRBD1. Germline V gene data show CDR1 as SGHVS and CDR2 as FQNEAQ. The CDR3 covers 16 residues. J gave up 6 bases and V 5 bases, and 14 bases lay outside the gene matches. CDR3 loop: CASSPRSLRDRHGYTF. The CDR3 DNA reads as TGTGCCAGCAGCCCGCGATCCCTCCGGGACAGGCATGGCTACACCTTC.

J is TRBJ2-1 and V is TRBV3-1 (or the pseudogene TRBV3-2); D might be TRBD2 (6 bases). CDR3 size: 15 residues. Germline assignment: CDR1 LGHDT and CDR2 YNNKEL (reference sequence). V dropped 2 bases and J dropped 7 bases, with 15 bases sitting between them. The CDR3 loop reads CASSQPGDSRNEQFF. CDR3 bases: TGTGCCAGCAGCCAACCGGGAGATTCGAGGAATGAGCAGTTCTTC.

The chain uses TRBV7-8 and TRBJ2-7; 7 positions agree with TRBD1. Germline loops: CDR1 SGHVS, CDR2 FQNEAQ. The CDR3 runs to 16 residues. V lost 7 bases, J lost 1 base, and 13 bases stayed unmatched. CDR3 in amino acids: CASNPNRGPSSYEQYF. The CDR3 nucleotides are TGTGCCAGCAACCCAAACAGGGGCCCCTCTTCCTACGAGCAGTACTTC.

The rearrangement joins TRBV1 to TRBJ2-3; TRBD2 is taken as the D call from the table, unchecked against the DNA. TRBV1 is a pseudogene segment. The CDR3 is 18 residues long. The CDR3 bases are TGCACCAGCAGCCAAGATCGGGAACTAGCGAACTGCACAGATACGCAGTATTTT. This encodes CTSSQDRELANCTDTQYF.

The rearrangement uses TRBV27 and TRBJ2-1, with 10 positions matching TRBD2. The junction had 10 bases not matched to a gene; V was cut back by 5 bases and J by 6 bases. The CDR3 length is 16 residues. CDR1 is MNHEY, CDR2 SMNVEV, per germline (reference sequence). The CDR3 DNA sequence: TGTGCCAGCAGTATAACCGCGGGACTAGCGCCCAATGAGCAGTTCTTC. This sequence encodes CASSITAGLAPNEQFF.